What follows is one T cell receptor beta chain and its context. This entry comes from a study of blood T cell repertoires in COVID-19. Germline loops: CDR1 DFQATT, CDR2 SNEGSKA (reference sequence). Germline trimming cut 3 bases from V and 4 bases from J; bases unmatched to any gene: 9. The CDR3 is 15 residues long. The table came from immunoSEQ multiplex PCR; TCRdb's copy has only in-frame clones and leaves some out. The table has just over 150,000 clones, 90% to 95% seen once. The sample consisted of peripheral blood. The origin of this receptor is a woman aged 45-65 years with acute or convalescent COVID-19. The rearrangement links TRBV20-1 to TRBJ1-1, with 9 bases fitting TRBD1. In DNA form, the CDR3 reads TGCAGTGCTAGTGGGACAGGGATACCGAGCACTGAAGCTTTCTTT. The encoded protein is CSASGTGIPSTEAFF.